These 32 T cell receptor beta chains were all obtained from the same sample, sequenced in a study of cytomegalovirus exposure and HLA in healthy donors. The data were produced by immunoSEQ multiplex PCR, yet TCRdb's version contains in-frame clones alone and is incomplete. Of 100,000 to 150,000 clones in the sample, around 88% were seen once. Sequencing was performed on PBMCs. Receptor source: a young man in good health and CMV-seronegative.

J is TRBJ1-1 and V is TRBV29-1; no clear D gene. Germline-derived CDR1 and CDR2 are SQVTM and ANQGSEA. The CDR3 has 12 amino acids. Trimming removed 7 bases at V and 4 bases at J, with 13 bases between. Here the CDR3 reads CSASRGLTEAFF. In DNA, the CDR3 is TGCAGCGCCTCGAGAGGGCTCACTGAAGCTTTCTTT. The whole variable domain, filled in from reference TRBV29-1 and TRBJ1-1, reads SAVISQKPSRDICQRGTSLTIQCQVDSQVTMMFWYRQQPGQSLTLIATANQGSEATYESGFVIDKFPISRPNLTFSTLTVSNMSPEDSSIYLCSASRGLTEAFFGQGTRLTVV.

The CDR3 reads CASTGQNSNQPQHF. The DNA of the CDR3 is TGTGCCAGCACTGGCCAAAATAGCAATCAGCCCCAGCATTTT. The genes are TRBV6-1 and TRBJ1-5; D is undetermined. The length of the CDR3 is 14 residues. V was pared by 7 bases and J by 0 bases, with 10 bases between. Germline assignment: CDR1 MNHNS and CDR2 SASEGT.

The chain's CDR3 is CASSPPRNENYEQYF. The CDR3, as DNA: TGTGCCAGCTCACCACCGAGAAACGAAAACTACGAGCAGTACTTC. The chain employs TRBV18 and TRBJ2-7; no reliable D call. The CDR3 is 15 residues long. Germline V gene lookup returns CDR1 KGHSH and CDR2 LQKENI. The V end lost 0 bases, the J end lost 3 bases, and 12 bases lay between the germline ends.

The CDR3 is CASSLRQVDSGANVLTF. CDR3 in DNA: TGCGCCAGCAGCTTGAGACAGGTAGACTCTGGGGCCAACGTCCTGACTTTC. V is TRBV5-1 and J is TRBJ2-6, with D tentatively TRBD1 (6 bases). Between the trimmed V and J ends, which lost 1 base and 0 bases, there was a span of 11 bases. There are 17 residues in the CDR3. The germline V gene encodes CDR1 SGHRS and CDR2 YFSETQ.

The table lists this clone with a few counts. The gene calls are TRBV5-6 and TRBJ2-4, with a tentative D call TRBD2 (6 bases). The CDR3 loop spans 13 amino acids. Germline values: CDR1 SGHDT, CDR2 YYEEEE. Trimming took 4 bases from V and 11 from J, leaving 16 bases between them. CDR3 residues: CASSTTGLRLQYF. Here the CDR3 DNA reads TGTGCCAGCAGCACGACGGGACTCCGCCTTCAGTACTTC.

V usage is TRBV7-2 and J usage is TRBJ1-1, with 7 positions matching TRBD1. The J segment lost 4 bases and the V segment lost 6 bases, leaving 8 bases of the junction unmatched. Germline CDR1 SGHTA, CDR2 FQGNSA. This CDR3 region has 14 residues. The CDR3 DNA follows: TGTGCCAGCAGAACAGGGGTTTCGATCACTGAAGCTTTCTTT. Encoded protein: CASRTGVSITEAFF. Supplemented by reference TRBV7-2 and TRBJ1-1, the full variable domain reads GAGVSQSPSNKVTEKGKDVELRCDPISGHTALYWYRQSLGQGLEFLIYFQGNSAPDKSGLPSDRFSAERTGGSVSTLTIQRTQQEDSAVYLCASRTGVSITEAFFGQGTRLTVV.

The CDR3 sequence is CASSPDRVGQPQHF. CDR3 DNA sequence: TGTGCCAGCTCACCGGACAGGGTTGGACAGCCCCAGCATTTT. This rearrangement joins TRBV18 to TRBJ1-5, with TRBD1 matching over 8 bases. The CDR3 contains 14 residues. Per germline, CDR1 KGHSH and CDR2 LQKENI. V trimming: 3 bases; J trimming: 7 bases; junction bases outside the gene matches: 5.

The chain employs TRBV5-6 and TRBJ2-7; D uncertain. Germline assignment: CDR1 SGHDT and CDR2 YYEEEE. V dropped 2 bases and J dropped 1 base, with 4 bases sitting between them. The CDR3 covers 12 residues. The CDR3 spells CASSFGSYEQYF. DNA of the CDR3: TGTGCCAGCAGCTTCGGGTCCTACGAGCAGTACTTC.

The chain couples TRBV5-1 to TRBJ2-5, with 9 bases lining up with TRBD2. The CDR3 spans 17 residues. V was clipped by 5 bases and J by 1 base; unmatched bases: 12. CDR1 and CDR2 from the germline V gene are SGHRS and YFSETQ. For the CDR3, the DNA is TGCGCCAGCAGTCGGCAGCCAAAGCGGGAGGCCCAAGAGACCCAGTACTTC. As protein: CASSRQPKREAQETQYF.

The rearrangement uses TRBV25-1 and TRBJ2-2; 9 nucleotides line up with TRBD2. This CDR3 is built from 14 residues. Unmatched junction bases numbered 3, after V lost 5 bases and J lost 5 bases. Germline V gene sequence: CDR1 MGHDK, CDR2 SYGVNS. The CDR3 reads CASSPAGGTGELFF. The DNA of the CDR3 is TGTGCCAGCAGTCCGGCGGGAGGGACCGGGGAGCTGTTTTTT.

This sequence joins TRBV2 and TRBJ1-1; 7 bases fit TRBD1. Germline V gene data show CDR1 as SNHLY and CDR2 as FYNNEI. With V trimmed by 7 bases and J by 3 bases, 8 bases remained unmatched. There are 14 residues in the CDR3. The CDR3: CASTREQGYTEAFF. DNA of the CDR3: TGTGCCAGCACCCGAGAACAGGGGTACACTGAAGCTTTCTTT.

The rearrangement joins TRBV9 to TRBJ2-7; 7 nucleotides align to TRBD2. The CDR3 runs to 15 residues. The V gene end was trimmed by 3 bases and the J gene end by 5 bases; junction bases not matched to a gene: 11. CDR1 and CDR2 from the germline V gene are SGDLS and YYNGEE. CDR3 DNA sequence: TGTGCCAGCAGCGGGGAGGGGCCCAACCCCGACGAGCAGTACTTC. This gives the protein CASSGEGPNPDEQYF.

The chain has TRBV5-1 and TRBJ2-7; the match to TRBD2 covers 10 bases. The CDR3 has 16 residues. The germline CDR1 and CDR2 sequences are SGHRS and YFSETQ. The V segment lost 0 bases and the J segment 4 bases; nucleotides outside the gene matches: 7. As DNA, the CDR3 is TGCGCCAGCAGCTTGGCCGGTCTAGCGGGAGTGTACGAGCAGTACTTC. This codes for CASSLAGLAGVYEQYF.

The rearrangement uses TRBV5-1 and TRBJ2-5, with D perhaps matching TRBD1 (6 bases). The CDR3 consists of 16 residues. Germline V gene lookup returns CDR1 SGHRS and CDR2 YFSETQ. V was pared by 7 bases and J by 2 bases, with 21 bases between. The CDR3 loop reads CASRVDSGRDQETQYF. The CDR3 bases are TGCGCCAGCCGAGTGGACAGCGGAAGGGATCAAGAGACCCAGTACTTC.

The gene calls are TRBV5-1 and TRBJ2-7, with 9 bases aligning to TRBD1. This CDR3 is 14 amino acids long. Germline CDR1 is SGHRS and CDR2 is YFSETQ. V lost 2 bases to trimming and J lost 5 bases; unmatched junction nucleotides: 5. The CDR3 region is CASSLPGQGDEQYF. CDR3 DNA: TGCGCCAGCAGCTTACCGGGACAGGGAGACGAGCAGTACTTC.

The rearrangement joins TRBV30 to TRBJ1-1; D gene uncertain. Deletions cut 4 bases from V and 5 bases from J, with 14 bases between. Looked up from germline, CDR1 is GTSNPN and CDR2 is SVGIG (reference sequence). The CDR3 has 13 residues. The CDR3 coding sequence is TGTGCCTGGAAGCCACAGATAATGACTGAAGCTTTCTTT. Translation: CAWKPQIMTEAFF.

This chain connects TRBV5-1 to TRBJ2-5; TRBD1 is a possible D gene (5 bases). The CDR3 totals 14 residues. Germline V gene sequence: CDR1 SGHRS, CDR2 YFSETQ. The ends were cut back, 1 base at V and 5 bases at J, with 12 bases in the middle. The CDR3 region has the DNA TGCGCCAGCAGCTTGCTGTCACAGGACGAGACCCAGTACTTC. The encoded protein is CASSLLSQDETQYF.

The CDR3 DNA is TGTGCCAGCAGTAGGCTACAGGGGGAAAAACTGTTTTTT. It yields the protein CASSRLQGEKLFF. This chain uses TRBV6-6 with TRBJ1-4; 7 bases match TRBD1. The J segment lost 8 bases and the V segment lost 5 bases, leaving 5 bases of the junction unmatched. The CDR3 is 13 amino acids. CDR1 MNHNY and CDR2 SVGAGI come from the germline V gene (reference sequence).

This chain's CDR3 is CASSLLGTGVYGYTF. CDR3 DNA: TGTGCCAGCAGTTTACTCGGGACAGGGGTATATGGCTACACCTTC. The V gene is TRBV27, the J gene TRBJ1-2; the match to TRBD1 covers 10 bases. From germline, CDR1 is MNHEY and CDR2 SMNVEV (reference sequence). The V segment lost 2 bases and the J segment 5 bases; nucleotides outside the gene matches: 5. This CDR3 comprises 15 residues.

This clone showed up just a few times. The genes are TRBV30 and TRBJ2-7; 8 positions match TRBD1. The length of the CDR3 is 15 residues. CDR1 GTSNPN and CDR2 SVGIG come from the germline V gene (reference sequence). V shed 0 bases and J 5 bases; nucleotides not matched to a gene: 9. DNA for the CDR3: TGTGCCTGGAGTGTACGAAGACAGGGGAAGCACGAGCAGTACTTC. This gives the protein CAWSVRRQGKHEQYF.

The CDR3 here is CASSDRLTGQPQHF. The CDR3 region has the DNA TGCGCCAGCAGTGACCGCCTAACCGGGCAGCCCCAGCATTTT. The V gene is TRBV10-2, the J gene TRBJ1-5, with D uncertain. The CDR3 is 14 amino acids. V was shortened by 3 bases and J by 7 bases, with 13 bases between the two germline ends. The germline gives CDR1 WSHSY, CDR2 SAAADI.

V usage is TRBV19 and J usage is TRBJ1-2; 7 bases line up with TRBD1. J gave up 4 bases and V 5 bases, and 16 bases lay outside the gene matches. The CDR3 covers 17 residues. The germline gives CDR1 LNHDA, CDR2 SQIVND (reference sequence). CDR3 protein: CASSPYNRGPEGYGYTF. The CDR3 bases are TGTGCCAGTAGTCCCTACAACAGGGGTCCAGAAGGCTATGGCTACACCTTC.

The chain has TRBV7-6 and TRBJ2-2; 7 positions agree with TRBD2. Germline V lookup: CDR1 SGHVS, CDR2 FNYEAQ. The length of the CDR3 is 16 residues. Trimming removed 5 bases from V and 2 bases from J; junction bases left unmatched: 8. CDR3 DNA sequence: TGTGCCAGCAGCCCGTATTGGGGGGGAAACACCGGGGAGCTGTTTTTT. Its protein is CASSPYWGGNTGELFF.

J is TRBJ1-3 and V is TRBV13; no firm D call. CDR3 length: 17 amino acids. In germline, CDR1 is PRHDT, CDR2 FYEKMQ (reference sequence). The V end was cut by 2 bases, the J end by 0 bases, with 14 bases between. The CDR3 DNA reads TGTGCCAGCAGCTTACGCTCACTAGCGAACTCTGGAAACACCATATATTTT. Protein sequence: CASSLRSLANSGNTIYF.

The gene calls are TRBV9 and TRBJ2-3; tentatively, D is TRBD2 (6 bases). CDR3 length: 15 residues. Per germline, CDR1 SGDLS and CDR2 YYNGEE. V was trimmed by 0 bases and J by 2 bases, leaving 10 bases between them. The CDR3 DNA sequence: TGTGCCAGCAGCGTAGTCGGGAGTATCACAGATACGCAGTATTTT. Its translation is CASSVVGSITDTQYF.

This clone turned up a few times. The rearrangement joins TRBV10-3 to TRBJ2-7; D might be TRBD2 (5 bases). V dropped 0 bases and J dropped 4 bases, with 10 bases sitting between them. Germline CDR1 and CDR2: ENHRY and SYGVKD. The CDR3 is 14 residues long. In nucleotides, the CDR3 is TGTGCCATCAGTGAGTCGACTCGGGGATACGAGCAGTACTTC. Residues: CAISESTRGYEQYF.

The chain joins TRBV11-2 to TRBJ2-7, with D unclear. Germline CDR1 and CDR2: SGHAT and FQNNGV. The CDR3 has 12 amino acids. V lost 3 bases, J lost 0 bases, and 3 bases lay in between. In nucleotides, the CDR3 is TGTGCCAGCAGCTTCCTCTCCTACGAGCAGTACTTC. This encodes CASSFLSYEQYF.

The chain uses TRBV28 and TRBJ2-3; no definite D call. This CDR3 has 13 amino acids. Germline loops: CDR1 MDHEN, CDR2 SYDVKM. Trimming removed 7 bases from V and 1 base from J, with 9 bases in between. This CDR3 is CASIRRGTDTQYF. The CDR3 region has the DNA TGTGCCAGCATAAGGAGAGGCACAGATACGCAGTATTTT.

The chain employs TRBV7-6 and TRBJ1-2; TRBD1 might be the D (5 bases). Germline V gene sequence: CDR1 SGHVS, CDR2 FNYEAQ. The V end lost 4 bases, the J end lost 4 bases, and 13 bases lay between the germline ends. The CDR3 runs to 14 residues. The CDR3 here is CASSSRTGSYGYTF. The CDR3 nucleotides read TGTGCCAGCAGCTCCCGTACAGGAAGCTATGGCTACACCTTC.

The rearrangement links TRBV28 to TRBJ2-7, with 7 bases that match TRBD2. CDR3 length: 13 amino acids. Germline lookup yields CDR1 MDHEN and CDR2 SYDVKM. The junction had 13 bases not matched to a gene; V was cut back by 11 bases and J by 6 bases. CDR3 protein: CASSMAGVSEQYF. CDR3 nucleotides: TGTGCCTCCTCGATGGCGGGAGTCTCCGAGCAGTACTTC.

The rearrangement uses TRBV28 and TRBJ1-2; D possibly corresponds to TRBD1 (5 bases). Trimming took 6 bases from V and 4 from J, leaving 21 bases between them. This CDR3 is built from 16 residues. Germline V CDR1 and CDR2: MDHEN, SYDVKM. The CDR3 here is CASSRVSGVLIYGYTF. DNA of the CDR3: TGTGCCAGCAGCCGAGTATCGGGGGTTCTCATCTATGGCTACACCTTC.

The DNA of the CDR3 is TGCGCCAGCAGCACTGCGGGACTAAACACTGAAGCTTTCTTT. It specifies CASSTAGLNTEAFF. The chain employs TRBV5-1 and TRBJ1-1; D perhaps matches TRBD1 (5 bases). The CDR3 totals 14 residues. Per the germline V gene, CDR1 is SGHRS and CDR2 is YFSETQ. The V gene lost 4 bases and the J gene lost 2 bases, with 12 bases spanning the gap.